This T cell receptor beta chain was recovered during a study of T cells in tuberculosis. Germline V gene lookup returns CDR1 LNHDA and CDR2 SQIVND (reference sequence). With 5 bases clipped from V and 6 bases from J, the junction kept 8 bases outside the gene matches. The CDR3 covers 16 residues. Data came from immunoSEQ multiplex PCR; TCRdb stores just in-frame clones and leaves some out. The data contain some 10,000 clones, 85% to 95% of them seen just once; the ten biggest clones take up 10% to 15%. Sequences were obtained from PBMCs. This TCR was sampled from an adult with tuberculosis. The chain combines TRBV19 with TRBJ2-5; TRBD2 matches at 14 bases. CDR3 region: CASSVLTSGRAKTQYF. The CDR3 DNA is TGTGCCAGTAGTGTATTGACTAGCGGGAGGGCCAAGACCCAGTACTTC.